This TCR beta chain was retrieved from a study of T-cell reconstitution after alpha-beta-depleted transplantation in children. General observations from the study: The study traced high day-60 TCRbeta diversity in some patients to surviving recipient T cells and thymic progenitors.

This sample's TCRbeta library carried unique molecular identifier barcodes. MiXCR, applied by TCRdb to the PCR reads, yields one record per CDR3 protein. This sample has about 7,900 distinct CDR3 sequences, with around 30% found just once. There are many counts of this clonotype. Its matching antigen is unknown. Germline V gives CDR1 SGHTS, CDR2 YDEGEE. This CDR3 contains 16 residues. Germline trimming cut 5 bases from V and 3 bases from J; bases unmatched to any gene: 9. The V call is TRBV5-8, the J call TRBJ2-2; 8 bases fit TRBD1. This specimen consisted of peripheral blood, obtained 60 days after TCRalphabeta/CD19-depleted stem cell transplant. This TCR came from a boy under two years old who had a stem cell transplant for SCID, so the T cells may come from the graft donor. The CDR3 nucleotides are TGTGCCAGCAGTTCCTTCAGGGGGCAAGACACCGGGGAGCTGTTTTTT. It is translated as CASSSFRGQDTGELFF.